This entry concerns a single TCR beta chain. These data are taken from a study of blood T cells in healthy people across ages. V trimming: 7 bases; J trimming: 8 bases; junction bases outside the gene matches: 13. CDR3 length equals 16 residues. PCR was performed a second time for about 6 to 11 cycles using a sample-barcoded 5' primer and a J-beta primer mix. TCRdb used MiXCR to reprocess the 5' RACE reads, holding one entry per CDR3 protein. Of 850,000 to 1,000,000 distinct CDR3 sequences in the sample, roughly half were seen once. This chain links TRBV12-3 or TRBV12-4 with TRBJ1-4; 10 positions agree with TRBD1. This clonotype was sampled from a woman aged 55-69 years in good health. The sequenced sample was blood. The CDR3 sequence: CASIDRGRASREKLFF. CDR3 nucleotides: TGTGCCAGCATCGACAGGGGGCGAGCCTCCCGAGAAAAACTGTTTTTT.